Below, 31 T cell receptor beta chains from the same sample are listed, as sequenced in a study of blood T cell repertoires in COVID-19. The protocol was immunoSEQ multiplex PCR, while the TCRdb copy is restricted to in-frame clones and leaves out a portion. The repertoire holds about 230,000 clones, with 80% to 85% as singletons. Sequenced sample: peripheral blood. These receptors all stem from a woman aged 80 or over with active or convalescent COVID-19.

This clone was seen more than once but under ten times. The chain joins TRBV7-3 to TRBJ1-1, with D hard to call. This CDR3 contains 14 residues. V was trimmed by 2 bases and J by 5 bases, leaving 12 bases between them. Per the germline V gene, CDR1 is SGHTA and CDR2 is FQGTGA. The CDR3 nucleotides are TGTGCCAGCAGCTTAGCCAGGAGAGGGACTGAAGCTTTCTTT. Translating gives CASSLARRGTEAFF. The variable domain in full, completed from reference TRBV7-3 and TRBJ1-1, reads GAGVSQTPSNKVTEKGKYVELRCDPISGHTALYWYRQSLGQGPEFLIYFQGTGAADDSGLPNDRFFAVRPEGSVSTLKIQRTERGDSAVYLCASSLARRGTEAFFGQGTRLTVV.

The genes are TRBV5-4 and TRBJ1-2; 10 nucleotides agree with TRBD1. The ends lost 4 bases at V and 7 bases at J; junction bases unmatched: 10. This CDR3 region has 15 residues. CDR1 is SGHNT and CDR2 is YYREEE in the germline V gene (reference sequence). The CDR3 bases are TGTGCCAGCAGCCCGGAGACAGGGGGCGTCTCTGGCTACACCTTC. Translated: CASSPETGGVSGYTF.

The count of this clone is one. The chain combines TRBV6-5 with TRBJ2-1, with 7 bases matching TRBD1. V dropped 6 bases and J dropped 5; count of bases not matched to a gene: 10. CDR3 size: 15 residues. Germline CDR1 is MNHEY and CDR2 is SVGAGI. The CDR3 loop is CASRRGRQGDNEQFF. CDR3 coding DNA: TGTGCCAGCAGGAGGGGCCGGCAGGGGGACAATGAGCAGTTCTTC.

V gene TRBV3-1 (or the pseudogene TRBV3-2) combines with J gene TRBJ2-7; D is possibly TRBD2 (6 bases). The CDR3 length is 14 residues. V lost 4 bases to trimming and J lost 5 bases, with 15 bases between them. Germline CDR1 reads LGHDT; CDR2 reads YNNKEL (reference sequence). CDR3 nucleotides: TGTGCCAGCAGCCGGGTAGGGGAGGAGAACGAGCAGTACTTC. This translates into CASSRVGEENEQYF.

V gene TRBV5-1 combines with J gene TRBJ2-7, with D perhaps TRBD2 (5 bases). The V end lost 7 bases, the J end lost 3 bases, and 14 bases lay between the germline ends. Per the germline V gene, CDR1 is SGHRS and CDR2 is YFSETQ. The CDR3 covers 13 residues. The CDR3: CASSVEEDYEQYF. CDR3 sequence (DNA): TGCGCCAGCTCGGTAGAGGAGGACTACGAGCAGTACTTC.

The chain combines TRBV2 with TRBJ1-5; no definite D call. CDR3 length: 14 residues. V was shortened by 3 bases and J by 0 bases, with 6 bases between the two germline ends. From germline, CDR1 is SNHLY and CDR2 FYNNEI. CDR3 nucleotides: TGTGCCAGCAGTGACAGTTATAGCAATCAGCCCCAGCATTTT. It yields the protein CASSDSYSNQPQHF. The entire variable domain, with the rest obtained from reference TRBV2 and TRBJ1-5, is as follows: EPEVTQTPSHQVTQMGQEVILRCVPISNHLYFYWYRQILGQKVEFLVSFYNNEISEKSEIFDDQFSVERPDGSNFTLKIRSTKLEDSAMYFCASSDSYSNQPQHFGDGTRLSIL.

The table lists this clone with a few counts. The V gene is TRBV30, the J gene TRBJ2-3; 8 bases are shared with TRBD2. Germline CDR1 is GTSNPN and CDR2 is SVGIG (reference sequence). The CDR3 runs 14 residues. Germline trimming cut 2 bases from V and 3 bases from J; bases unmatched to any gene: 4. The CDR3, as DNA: TGTGCCTGGAGTTATCCGGGGGGGACAGATACGCAGTATTTT. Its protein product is CAWSYPGGTDTQYF.

CDR3 in amino acids: CASSPQGRGSTDTQYF. For the CDR3, the DNA is TGTGCCAGCAGCCCCCAGGGGAGGGGGAGCACAGATACGCAGTATTTT. The chain recombines TRBV7-2 with TRBJ2-3; possibly TRBD2 for D (7 bases). The V gene's germline CDR1 is SGHTA and CDR2 FQGNSA. The CDR3 covers 16 residues. V was trimmed by 5 bases and J by 0 bases, leaving 15 bases between them.

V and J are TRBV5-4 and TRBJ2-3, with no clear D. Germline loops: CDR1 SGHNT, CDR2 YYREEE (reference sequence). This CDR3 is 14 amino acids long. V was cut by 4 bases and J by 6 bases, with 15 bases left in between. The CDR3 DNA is TGTGCCAGCAGCCGCGAGGTTAGTGAGGATACGCAGTATTTT. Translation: CASSREVSEDTQYF.

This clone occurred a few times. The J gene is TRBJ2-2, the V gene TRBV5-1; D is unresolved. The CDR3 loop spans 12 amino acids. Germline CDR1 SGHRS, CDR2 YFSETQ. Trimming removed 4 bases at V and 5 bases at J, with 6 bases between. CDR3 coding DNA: TGCGCCAGCAGCATTACTACCGGGGAGCTGTTTTTT. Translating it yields CASSITTGELFF.

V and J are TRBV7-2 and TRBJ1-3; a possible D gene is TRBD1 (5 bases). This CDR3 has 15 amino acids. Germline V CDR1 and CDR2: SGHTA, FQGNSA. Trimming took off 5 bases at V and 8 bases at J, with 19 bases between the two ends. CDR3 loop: CASSQLGARTDTIYF. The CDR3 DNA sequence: TGTGCCAGCAGCCAATTAGGGGCCCGAACAGACACCATATATTTT. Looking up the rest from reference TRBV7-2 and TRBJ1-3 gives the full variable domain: GAGVSQSPSNKVTEKGKDVELRCDPISGHTALYWYRQSLGQGLEFLIYFQGNSAPDKSGLPSDRFSAERTGGSVSTLTIQRTQQEDSAVYLCASSQLGARTDTIYFGEGSWLTVV.

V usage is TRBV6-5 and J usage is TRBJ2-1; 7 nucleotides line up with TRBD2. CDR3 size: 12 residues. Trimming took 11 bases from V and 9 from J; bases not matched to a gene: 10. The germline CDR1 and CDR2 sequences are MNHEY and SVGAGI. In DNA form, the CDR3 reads TGTGCCGGAAGGGACTGGGGGGGTGAGCAGTTCTTC. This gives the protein CAGRDWGGEQFF.

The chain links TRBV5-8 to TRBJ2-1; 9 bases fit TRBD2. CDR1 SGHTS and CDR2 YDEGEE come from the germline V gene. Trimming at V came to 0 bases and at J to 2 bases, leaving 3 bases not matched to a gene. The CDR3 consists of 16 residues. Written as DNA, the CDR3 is TGTGCCAGCAGCTTGGTGGGCGGGGGGGCCTACAATGAGCAGTTCTTC. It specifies CASSLVGGGAYNEQFF.

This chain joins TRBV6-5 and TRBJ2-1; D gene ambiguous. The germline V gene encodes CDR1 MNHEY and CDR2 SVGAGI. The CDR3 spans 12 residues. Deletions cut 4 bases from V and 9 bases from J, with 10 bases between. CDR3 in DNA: TGTGCCAGCAGTTCCCGGGTTGCTGAGCAGTTCTTC. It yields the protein CASSSRVAEQFF.

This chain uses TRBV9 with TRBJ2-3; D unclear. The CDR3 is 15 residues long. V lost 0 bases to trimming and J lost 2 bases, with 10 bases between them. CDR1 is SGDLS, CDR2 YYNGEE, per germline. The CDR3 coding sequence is TGTGCCAGCAGCGTAGGGGCAAGAATCACAGATACGCAGTATTTT. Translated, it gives CASSVGARITDTQYF.

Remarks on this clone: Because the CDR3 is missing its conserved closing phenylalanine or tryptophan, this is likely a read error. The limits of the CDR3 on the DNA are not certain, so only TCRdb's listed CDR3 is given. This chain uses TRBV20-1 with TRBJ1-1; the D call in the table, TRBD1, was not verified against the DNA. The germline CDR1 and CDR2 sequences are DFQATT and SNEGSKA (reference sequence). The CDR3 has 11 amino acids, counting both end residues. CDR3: CSARDREWPAV.

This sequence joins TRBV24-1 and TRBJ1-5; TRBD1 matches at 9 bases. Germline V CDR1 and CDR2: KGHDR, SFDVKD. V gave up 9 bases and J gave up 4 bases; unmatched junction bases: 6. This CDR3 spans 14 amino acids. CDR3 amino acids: CATGTGTGNQPQHF. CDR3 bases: TGTGCCACCGGAACCGGGACAGGGAATCAGCCCCAGCATTTT.

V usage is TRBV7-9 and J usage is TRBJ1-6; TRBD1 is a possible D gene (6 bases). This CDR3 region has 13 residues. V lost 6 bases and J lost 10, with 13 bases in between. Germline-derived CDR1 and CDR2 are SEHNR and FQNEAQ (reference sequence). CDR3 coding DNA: TGTGCCAGCAGTAATACAGGGAACTCACCCCTCCACTTT. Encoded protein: CASSNTGNSPLHF.

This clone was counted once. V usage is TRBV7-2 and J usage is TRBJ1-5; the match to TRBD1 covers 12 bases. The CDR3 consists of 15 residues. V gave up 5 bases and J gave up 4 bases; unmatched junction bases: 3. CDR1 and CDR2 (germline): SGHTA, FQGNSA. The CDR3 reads CASSQGQGANQPQHF. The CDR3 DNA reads TGTGCCAGCAGCCAGGGACAGGGGGCGAATCAGCCCCAGCATTTT.

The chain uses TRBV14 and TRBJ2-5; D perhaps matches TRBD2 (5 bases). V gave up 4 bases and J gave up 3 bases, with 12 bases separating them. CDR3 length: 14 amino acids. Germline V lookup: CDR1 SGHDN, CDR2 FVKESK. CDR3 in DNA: TGTGCCAGCAGCCCTGGGTCGGGGAAAGAGACCCAGTACTTC. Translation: CASSPGSGKETQYF.

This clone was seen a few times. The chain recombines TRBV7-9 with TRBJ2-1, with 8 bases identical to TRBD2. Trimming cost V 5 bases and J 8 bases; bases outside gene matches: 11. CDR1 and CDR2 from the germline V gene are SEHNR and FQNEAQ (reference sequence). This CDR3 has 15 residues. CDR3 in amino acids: CASSTPGTSWDEQFF. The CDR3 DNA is TGTGCCAGCAGCACGCCTGGGACTAGTTGGGATGAGCAGTTCTTC. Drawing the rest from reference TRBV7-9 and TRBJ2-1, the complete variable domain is DTGVSQNPRHKITKRGQNVTFRCDPISEHNRLYWYRQTLGQGPEFLTYFQNEAQLEKSRLLSDRFSAERPKGSFSTLEIQRTEQGDSAMYLCASSTPGTSWDEQFFGPGTRLTVL.

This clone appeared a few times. In DNA, the CDR3 is TGTGCCAGCGGGATGACAGGGGACATGAACACTGAAGCTTTCTTT. Protein: CASGMTGDMNTEAFF. This chain uses TRBV11-2 with TRBJ1-1; 8 positions agree with TRBD1. CDR3 length: 15 residues. J was trimmed by 0 bases and V by 8 bases; bases with no gene match: 8. The V gene's germline CDR1 is SGHAT and CDR2 FQNNGV.

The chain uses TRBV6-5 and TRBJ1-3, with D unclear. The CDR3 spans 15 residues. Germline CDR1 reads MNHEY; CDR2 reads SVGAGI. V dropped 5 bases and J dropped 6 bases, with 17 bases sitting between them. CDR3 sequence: CASSPPAAVANTIYF. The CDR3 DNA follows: TGTGCCAGCAGTCCTCCGGCGGCGGTTGCAAACACCATATATTTT.

CDR3 DNA sequence: TGTGCCAGCAGCAGGAGGGCGGGAGGGAGCACAGATACGCAGTATTTT. Translated, it gives CASSRRAGGSTDTQYF. This chain uses TRBV5-4 with TRBJ2-3; TRBD2 matches 9 bases. CDR3 length equals 16 residues. V lost 4 bases to trimming and J lost 0 bases; unmatched junction nucleotides: 6. Germline-derived CDR1 and CDR2 are SGHNT and YYREEE (reference sequence).

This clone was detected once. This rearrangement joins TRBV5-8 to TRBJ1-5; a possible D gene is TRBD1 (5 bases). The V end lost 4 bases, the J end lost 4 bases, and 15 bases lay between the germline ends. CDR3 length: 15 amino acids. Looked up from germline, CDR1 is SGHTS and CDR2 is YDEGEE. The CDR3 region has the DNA TGTGCCAGCAGCGGTCGGGAGACAGAAAATCAGCCCCAGCATTTT. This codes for CASSGRETENQPQHF.

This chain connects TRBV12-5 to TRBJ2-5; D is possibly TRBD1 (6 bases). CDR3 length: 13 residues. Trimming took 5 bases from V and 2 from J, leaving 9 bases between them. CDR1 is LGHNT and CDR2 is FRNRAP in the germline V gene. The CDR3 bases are TGTGCTAGTGGTCTCGACAGGCAAGAGACCCAGTACTTC. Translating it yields CASGLDRQETQYF. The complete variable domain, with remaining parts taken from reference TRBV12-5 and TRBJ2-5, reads DARVTQTPRHKVTEMGQEVTMRCQPILGHNTVFWYRQTMMQGLELLAYFRNRAPLDDSGMPKDRFSAEMPDATLATLKIQPSEPRDSAVYFCASGLDRQETQYFGPGTRLLVL.

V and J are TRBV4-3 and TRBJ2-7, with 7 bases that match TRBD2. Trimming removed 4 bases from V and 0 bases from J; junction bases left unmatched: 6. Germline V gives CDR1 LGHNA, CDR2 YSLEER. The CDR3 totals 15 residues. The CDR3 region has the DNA TGCGCCAGCAGCCCCAGACTAGCCAACTCCTACGAGCAGTACTTC. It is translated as CASSPRLANSYEQYF.

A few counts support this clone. The DNA for the CDR3 is TGTGCCAGCAGCACCGATCCAGGGGTAATTAACTATGGCTACACCTTC. This gives the protein CASSTDPGVINYGYTF. V is TRBV5-4 and J is TRBJ1-2; tentative D call: TRBD1 (6 bases). V lost 4 bases and J lost 1, with 17 bases in between. CDR3 length: 16 residues. Germline CDR1 is SGHNT and CDR2 is YYREEE (reference sequence).

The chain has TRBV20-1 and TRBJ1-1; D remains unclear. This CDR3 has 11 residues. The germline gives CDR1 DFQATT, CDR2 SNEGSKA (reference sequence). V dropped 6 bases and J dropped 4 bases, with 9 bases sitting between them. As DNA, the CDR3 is TGCAGTGCCGGACTGGGCACTGAAGCTTTCTTT. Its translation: CSAGLGTEAFF.

The CDR3 DNA reads TGTGCCAGTAGTATCCCGAACAGGGGGCCCTCTAACTATGGCTACACCTTC. It codes for CASSIPNRGPSNYGYTF. The rearrangement links TRBV19 to TRBJ1-2; 9 nucleotides agree with TRBD1. Germline CDR1 is LNHDA and CDR2 is SQIVND (reference sequence). The CDR3 has 17 residues. V lost 3 bases, J lost 0 bases, and 8 bases stayed unmatched.

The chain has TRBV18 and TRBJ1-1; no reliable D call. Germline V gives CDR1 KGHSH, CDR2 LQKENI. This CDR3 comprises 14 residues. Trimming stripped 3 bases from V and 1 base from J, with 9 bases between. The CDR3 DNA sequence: TGTGCCAGCTCACCCCTCCGGTCGAACACTGAAGCTTTCTTT. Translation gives CASSPLRSNTEAFF. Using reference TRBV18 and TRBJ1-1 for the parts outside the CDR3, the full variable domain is NAGVMQNPRHLVRRRGQEARLRCSPMKGHSHVYWYRQLPEEGLKFMVYLQKENIIDESGMPKERFSAEFPKEGPSILRIQQVVRGDSAAYFCASSPLRSNTEAFFGQGTRLTVV.